The T cell receptor beta chain described here comes from a study of T cells expressing NK-cell markers. Whole-study context: CD3+CD56+NKG2C+, CD3+CD56+NKG2C- and CD3+CD56-NKG2C+ T cells, once sorted, supplied the TCR beta repertoires.

TCR beta cDNA was generated via 5'RACE template switching incorporating UMIs. TCRdb re-analyzed the 5' RACE reads; it lists each CDR3 protein once, without DNA. Its clone listing holds 550,000 or so distinct CDR3 sequences. This CDR3 region has 14 residues. The TCR was taken from a young man in good health. This chain joins TRBV12-3 or TRBV12-4 and TRBJ2-3; TCRdb's D call, TRBD1, is unchecked because there is no DNA. Source material: blood T cells: a sorted CD56 or NKG2C T cell subset, CD4+ or CD8+ T cells, or bulk PBMC T cells (not recorded which). CDR3: CASSLGTSADTQYF.